A selection of T cell receptor beta chains follows, all from one sample in a study of T cell responses to AZD1222 COVID-19 vaccine. Clones were read by immunoSEQ multiplex PCR, and TCRdb kept only the in-frame ones, dropping some. The sample contains 6,000 or so clones, approximately 89% of which appear only once. The sample was peripheral blood, taken 28 days after the second AZD1222 dose. The receptors stem from an adult who received the AZD1222 COVID-19 vaccine. The CDR3 runs from the conserved cysteine through the conserved F or W. D genes are given only for firm matches. Part of the rows lack a size; the others show once, few, many or a class for expanded clones.

TRBV6-5	NA	TRBJ2-3	TRBD2	CASSGLAARDTQYF	TGTGCCAGCAGCGGACTAGCGGCTCGAGATACGCAGTATTTT
TRBV5-1	NA	TRBJ2-7	NA	CASSLDRSYEQYF	TGCGCCAGCAGCTTAGACCGATCCTACGAGCAGTACTTC
TRBV29-1	NA	TRBJ1-2	NA	CSVAPFTEGYGYTF	TGCAGCGTCGCGCCCTTTACAGAAGGCTATGGCTACACCTTC
TRBV19	NA	TRBJ2-3	NA	CASEGTLKVDTQYF	TGTGCCAGTGAGGGGACGCTTAAGGTAGATACGCAGTATTTT
TRBV19	NA	TRBJ2-7	TRBD2	CASSIEGLAGSQQYF	TGTGCCAGTAGTATAGAAGGGCTAGCGGGGTCGCAGCAGTACTTC
TRBV15	NA	TRBJ2-7	NA	CATSRAQPDTDEQYF	TGTGCCACCAGCAGAGCCCAGCCCGACACGGACGAGCAGTACTTC
TRBV11-3	NA	TRBJ1-1	NA	CASLRPGLNTEAFF	TGTGCCAGCTTAAGGCCAGGTTTGAACACTGAAGCTTTCTTT
TRBV24-1	NA	TRBJ1-5	TRBD1	CATRDNRGAQPQHF	TGTGCCACCAGGGATAACAGGGGCGCTCAGCCCCAGCATTTT
TRBV27	NA	TRBJ1-1	NA	CASSLKTNTEAFF	TGTGCCAGCAGTTTAAAGACAAACACTGAAGCTTTCTTT
TRBV7-8	NA	TRBJ2-1	NA	CASYLSNNEQFF	TGTGCCAGCTACCTCAGCAACAATGAGCAGTTCTTC
TRBV5-4	NA	TRBJ1-2	TRBD1	CASSLVRTGGIGYTF	TGTGCCAGCAGCTTGGTTAGGACAGGGGGCATTGGCTACACCTTC
TRBV3-1/TRBV3-2	NA	TRBJ2-7	NA	CASSQEGVWNSYF	TGTGCCAGCAGCCAAGAGGGGGTCTGGAACTCGTACTTC
TRBV7-2	NA	TRBJ1-5	NA	CASSLSWRGNQPQHF	TGTGCCAGCAGCTTAAGCTGGAGGGGCAATCAGCCCCAGCATTTT
TRBV3-1/TRBV3-2	NA	TRBJ1-2	TRBD1	CASSQGQGRGGYTF	TGTGCCAGCAGCCAAGGACAGGGAAGGGGGGGCTACACCTTC
TRBV24-1	NA	TRBJ2-5	NA	CATSAGSQGVGTQYF	TGTGCCACCAGTGCGGGTTCGCAGGGCGTCGGGACCCAGTACTTC
TRBV19	NA	TRBJ2-1	TRBD1	CASSILGDRGRSNEQFF	TGTGCCAGTAGTATTCTCGGAGACAGGGGGCGTAGCAATGAGCAGTTCTTC
TRBV3-1/TRBV3-2	NA	TRBJ2-1	NA	CASSQDGSHNEQFF	TGTGCCAGCAGCCAAGACGGGAGCCACAATGAGCAGTTCTTC
TRBV6-5	NA	TRBJ2-1	NA	CASSYVGTTKQFF	TGTGCCAGCAGTTACGTCGGGACGACGAAGCAGTTCTTC
TRBV21-1	NA	TRBJ2-7	NA	CASQGQYF	TGTGCCAGCCAAGGGCAGTACTTC
TRBV2	NA	TRBJ1-5	TRBD1	CASSAIRDRANQPQHF	TGTGCCAGCAGTGCCATTAGGGACAGGGCCAATCAGCCCCAGCATTTT
TRBV7-9	NA	TRBJ2-1	TRBD2	CASSPLSLAGEAYNEQFF	TGTGCCAGCAGCCCCCTGAGTTTAGCGGGAGAAGCCTACAATGAGCAGTTCTTC
TRBV6-5	once	TRBJ2-1	TRBD2	CASGLLAGNEQFF	TGTGCCAGCGGCCTACTAGCGGGCAATGAGCAGTTCTTC
TRBV12-3/TRBV12-4	NA	TRBJ1-2	NA	CASSFTRGGYTF	TGTGCCAGCAGCTTCACCAGGGGTGGCTACACCTTC
TRBV3-1/TRBV3-2	once	TRBJ1-5	TRBD1	CASSPSGTGDQPQHF	TGTGCCAGCAGCCCGTCTGGGACAGGGGATCAGCCCCAGCATTTT
TRBV5-1	NA	TRBJ2-2	NA	CASSPAPGWGAGELFF	TGCGCCAGCAGCCCCGCCCCGGGTTGGGGCGCCGGGGAGCTGTTTTTT
TRBV3-1/TRBV3-2	NA	TRBJ1-4	TRBD1	CASSRRGQATNEKLFF	TGTGCCAGCAGCCGAAGGGGACAGGCAACTAATGAAAAACTGTTTTTT
TRBV6-5	NA	TRBJ1-2	NA	CASSRRPPTHGYTF	TGTGCCAGCAGTCGGAGGCCCCCAACCCATGGCTACACCTTC
TRBV7-8	NA	TRBJ2-7	NA	CASSMDISYEQYF	TGTGCCAGCAGCATGGACATCTCCTACGAGCAGTACTTC
TRBV27	once	TRBJ2-5	TRBD2	CASSLGLPGLVGETQYF	TGTGCCAGCAGTTTAGGATTGCCGGGACTAGTGGGAGAGACCCAGTACTTC
TRBV9	few	TRBJ1-1	NA	CASGRDTSAEAFF	TGTGCCAGCGGCCGGGACACTTCCGCTGAAGCTTTCTTT
TRBV27	NA	TRBJ1-5	TRBD1	CASSLQGAGNQPQHF	TGTGCCAGCAGTTTACAGGGGGCTGGCAATCAGCCCCAGCATTTT
TRBV9	NA	TRBJ2-1	NA	CASSPEGLGYNEQFF	TGTGCCAGCAGCCCCGAGGGACTGGGATACAATGAGCAGTTCTTC
TRBV6-5	NA	TRBJ1-6	TRBD1	CASADRSSNSPLHF	TGTGCCAGCGCGGACAGGAGCTCGAATTCACCCCTCCACTTT
TRBV24-1	NA	TRBJ2-2	TRBD2	CATSRASGRALTGELFF	TGTGCCACCAGTAGGGCCAGCGGGAGGGCCCTCACCGGGGAGCTGTTTTTT
TRBV20-1	NA	TRBJ1-1	NA	CSASWGSTEAFF	TGCAGTGCTAGTTGGGGGAGTACTGAAGCTTTCTTT
TRBV19	NA	TRBJ2-3	TRBD2	CASSIAGVPSDTQYF	TGTGCCAGTAGTATTGCGGGAGTACCCTCAGATACGCAGTATTTT
TRBV7-8	NA	TRBJ1-5	NA	CASSLALGDREAQHF	TGTGCCAGCAGCTTAGCGCTAGGGGACCGGGAGGCCCAGCATTTT
TRBV6-5	NA	TRBJ1-1	NA	CASTPRGTTNTEAFF	TGTGCCAGCACCCCAAGGGGTACCACGAACACTGAAGCTTTCTTT
TRBV11-3	NA	TRBJ1-1	TRBD1	CASSLKQGSTEAFF	TGTGCCAGCAGCTTAAAACAGGGGAGCACTGAAGCTTTCTTT
TRBV2	NA	TRBJ2-7	TRBD2	CASSPSGSIYEQYF	TGTGCCAGCAGTCCCAGCGGGAGTATATACGAGCAGTACTTC
TRBV6-1	NA	TRBJ1-5	NA	CASSEPGISNQPQHF	TGTGCCAGCAGTGAACCGGGGATTAGCAATCAGCCCCAGCATTTT
TRBV7-8	NA	TRBJ1-5	TRBD1	CASSLAGQGVSNQPQHF	TGTGCCAGCAGCTTAGCGGGACAGGGGGTAAGCAATCAGCCCCAGCATTTT
TRBV28	NA	TRBJ1-6	NA	CASSPDMDSPLHF	TGTGCCAGCAGTCCGGACATGGATTCACCCCTCCACTTT
TRBV5-8	NA	TRBJ2-7	NA	CASSLWGNNEQYF	TGTGCCAGCAGCTTGTGGGGGAATAACGAGCAGTACTTC
TRBV28	NA	TRBJ1-5	NA	CASSPPDDSNQPQHF	TGTGCCAGCAGTCCCCCAGATGATAGCAATCAGCCCCAGCATTTT
TRBV5-5	NA	TRBJ1-2	NA	CASSLDPGDGYTF	TGTGCCAGCAGCTTGGACCCAGGTGATGGCTACACCTTC
TRBV7-8	large	TRBJ2-7	TRBD2	CASSLTTGGRGEQYF	TGTGCCAGCAGCTTAACGACGGGAGGCCGTGGGGAGCAGTACTTC
TRBV19	NA	TRBJ2-1	TRBD1	CASSIKARTGSYEQFF	TGTGCCAGTAGTATTAAAGCGAGGACAGGGAGTTATGAGCAGTTCTTC
TRBV7-3	NA	TRBJ2-1	NA	CASSPTTHLEQFF	TGTGCCAGCAGCCCGACCACTCACCTTGAGCAGTTCTTC
TRBV5-1	NA	TRBJ2-2	TRBD1	CASSLDRGQTGELFF	TGCGCCAGCAGCCTGGACAGGGGGCAAACCGGGGAGCTGTTTTTT
TRBV28	NA	TRBJ2-1	NA	CASSLKLFRTAGDEQFF	TGTGCCAGCAGTTTAAAGTTGTTTCGGACTGCCGGCGATGAGCAGTTCTTC
TRBV29-1	NA	TRBJ2-5	NA	CSVDGLGETQYF	TGCAGCGTTGATGGCCTAGGGGAGACCCAGTACTTC
TRBV28	NA	TRBJ2-6	TRBD1	CASSGTANSGANVLTF	TGTGCCAGCAGCGGGACAGCCAATTCTGGGGCCAACGTCCTGACTTTC
TRBV7-9	once	TRBJ1-2	TRBD1	CASSGGTGALHGGYTF	TGTGCCAGCAGCGGTGGGACAGGGGCCCTTCATGGAGGCTACACCTTC
TRBV5-1	NA	TRBJ2-1	NA	CASSPQGDNEQFF	TGCGCCAGCAGCCCGCAGGGCGACAATGAGCAGTTCTTC
TRBV4-2	once	TRBJ2-7	TRBD2	CASSQPGLLLSYEQYF	TGTGCCAGCAGCCAGCCGGGACTACTCCTCTCCTACGAGCAGTACTTC
TRBV5-6	NA	TRBJ1-1	NA	CASSLDRNTEAFF	TGTGCCAGCAGCTTGGACCGGAACACTGAAGCTTTCTTT
TRBV5-1	NA	TRBJ2-1	TRBD2	CASSLALFRGRGTNEQFF	TGCGCCAGCAGCTTGGCACTATTCCGAGGGAGGGGTACGAATGAGCAGTTCTTC
TRBV19	NA	TRBJ1-1	TRBD1	CASSLWTGRNTEAFF	TGTGCCAGTAGTCTCTGGACAGGCCGGAACACTGAAGCTTTCTTT